One sample yielded the 9 T cell receptor beta chains listed below, sequenced in a study of regulatory T cells in long-lasting Graves disease. The time point was: newly diagnosed GD, antithyroid drugs for less than 3 months. The authors made the TCR library using RNA they extracted from PBMCs. Arm-PCR with iRepertoire HTBI primers amplified the CDR3 regions for these TCR beta libraries. TCRdb called the multiplex PCR reads again in MiXCR, with one record for every CDR3 protein. The data contain 550,000 to 700,000 distinct CDR3 sequences, roughly 16% of them seen just once; the ten biggest clones take up around 12%. These same data were also listed under a study on T cells in Graves' hyperthyroidism and ophthalmopathy.

Material: peripheral blood mononuclear cells (PBMCs), obtained at new diagnosis, from a patient treated with antithyroid drugs. The receptors stem from a man aged 18 to 30 with Graves disease.

There are many counts of this clonotype. The chain recombines TRBV12-3 or TRBV12-4 with TRBJ2-7; D call uncertain. The CDR3 runs to 15 residues. The V and J ends lost 6 bases and 1 base respectively, with 16 bases between them. The CDR3 loop is CASSLRGRQSYEQYF. CDR3 sequence (DNA): TGTGCCAGCAGCCTTCGCGGACGGCAGTCCTACGAGCAGTACTTC.

V gene TRBV18 combines with J gene TRBJ2-5; D possibly corresponds to TRBD2 (6 bases). V was pared by 4 bases and J by 2 bases, with 17 bases between. This CDR3 has 16 residues. Germline V gives CDR1 KGHSH, CDR2 LQKENI. In DNA form, the CDR3 reads TGTGCCAGCTCACGGACTATTAGCGGAGGGCAAGAGACCCAGTACTTC. Protein product: CASSRTISGGQETQYF.

This clonotype was seen many times. The chain couples TRBV5-6 to TRBJ2-7, with a weak D call TRBD2 (5 bases). CDR3 length: 14 residues. Trimming removed 4 bases from V and 4 bases from J, with 15 bases in between. Per germline, CDR1 SGHDT and CDR2 YYEEEE. The CDR3 DNA reads TGTGCCAGCAGCCCAGGACGAGGGCGTTACGAGCAGTACTTC. Encoded protein: CASSPGRGRYEQYF.

The rearrangement links TRBV6-2 or TRBV6-3 to TRBJ2-3; 7 bases fit TRBD2. The CDR3 is 13 amino acids. CDR1 MNHEY and CDR2 SVGEGT come from the germline V gene. As DNA, the CDR3 is TGTGTAATAGCGGGCACTAGCACAGATACGCAGTATTTT. Translated: CVIAGTSTDTQYF.

This clonotype was picked up many times. This chain connects TRBV28 to TRBJ2-7, with 7 bases lining up with TRBD1. Trimming cost V 8 bases and J 7 bases; bases outside gene matches: 14. Germline assignment: CDR1 MDHEN and CDR2 SYDVKM. The CDR3 has 14 amino acids. As DNA, the CDR3 is TGTGCCAGCGGGACAGACTCTCTTTCGTTTGAGCAGTACTTC. Translated, it gives CASGTDSLSFEQYF.

The J gene is TRBJ1-1, the V gene TRBV4-1, with no clear D. This CDR3 region has 14 residues. The ends were cut back, 5 bases at V and 0 bases at J, with 10 bases in the middle. Germline CDR1 is MGHRA and CDR2 is YSYEKL. CDR3 in DNA: TGCGCCAGCAGCGCCGGACCTATGAACACTGAAGCTTTCTTT. Amino acid sequence: CASSAGPMNTEAFF.

The chain has TRBV4-1 and TRBJ2-3; D is ambiguous. Germline values: CDR1 MGHRA, CDR2 YSYEKL. Deletions cut 0 bases from V and 0 bases from J, with 7 bases between. CDR3 size: 15 residues. CDR3 coding DNA: TGCGCCAGCAGCCAAGATCAGGCTAGCACAGATACGCAGTATTTT. Residues: CASSQDQASTDTQYF.

In its sample, this clonotype was seen many times. This chain uses TRBV5-1 with TRBJ2-1; 10 bases align to TRBD2. Germline CDR1 reads SGHRS; CDR2 reads YFSETQ. V lost 4 bases to trimming and J lost 2 bases; unmatched junction nucleotides: 9. The CDR3 extends over 17 amino acids. DNA of the CDR3: TGCGCCAGCAGCGGTGGACCTAGCGGGAGTCCCTACAATGAGCAGTTCTTC. This gives the protein CASSGGPSGSPYNEQFF.

A few counts support this clonotype. CDR3 nucleotide sequence: TGTGCCAGCAGCCTACAGGGTGGGGCCTCCTACGAGCAGTACTTC. Amino acid sequence: CASSLQGGASYEQYF. V gene TRBV9 combines with J gene TRBJ2-7; D possibly corresponds to TRBD1 (6 bases). The CDR3 loop spans 15 amino acids. CDR1 and CDR2 (germline): SGDLS, YYNGEE. Trimming removed 4 bases at V and 0 bases at J, with 14 bases between.